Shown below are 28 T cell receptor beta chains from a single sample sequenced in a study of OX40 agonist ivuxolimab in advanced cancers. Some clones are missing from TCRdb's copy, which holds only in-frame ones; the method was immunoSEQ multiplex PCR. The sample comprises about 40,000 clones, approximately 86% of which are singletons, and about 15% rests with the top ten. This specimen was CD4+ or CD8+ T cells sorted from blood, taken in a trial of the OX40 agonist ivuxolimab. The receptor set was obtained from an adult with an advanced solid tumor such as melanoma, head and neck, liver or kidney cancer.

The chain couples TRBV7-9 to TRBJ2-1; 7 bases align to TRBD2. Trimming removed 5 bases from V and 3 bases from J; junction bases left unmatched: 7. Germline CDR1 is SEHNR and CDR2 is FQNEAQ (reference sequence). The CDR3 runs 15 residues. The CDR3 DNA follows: TGTGCCAGCAGCCCCTCAACGGGAGGCTACAATGAGCAGTTCTTC. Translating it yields CASSPSTGGYNEQFF.

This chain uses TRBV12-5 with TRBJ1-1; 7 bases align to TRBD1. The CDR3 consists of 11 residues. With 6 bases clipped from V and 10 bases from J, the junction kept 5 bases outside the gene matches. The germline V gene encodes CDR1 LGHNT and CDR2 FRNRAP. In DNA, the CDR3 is TGTGCTAGTGGCCATGGACAGGCAGCTTTCTTT. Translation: CASGHGQAAFF.

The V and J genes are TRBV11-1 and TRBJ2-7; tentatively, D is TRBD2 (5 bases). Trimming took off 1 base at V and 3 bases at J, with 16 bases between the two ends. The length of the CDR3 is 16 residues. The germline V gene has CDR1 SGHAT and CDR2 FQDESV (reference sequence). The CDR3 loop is CASSLEARTSIYEQYF. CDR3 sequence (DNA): TGTGCCAGCAGCTTAGAGGCTCGAACTAGTATCTACGAGCAGTACTTC.

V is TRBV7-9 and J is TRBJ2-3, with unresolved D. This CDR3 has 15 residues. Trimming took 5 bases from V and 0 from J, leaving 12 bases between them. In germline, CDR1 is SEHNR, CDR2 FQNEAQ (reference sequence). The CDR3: CASSPTETSTDTQYF. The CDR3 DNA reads TGTGCCAGCAGCCCCACAGAAACTAGCACAGATACGCAGTATTTT.

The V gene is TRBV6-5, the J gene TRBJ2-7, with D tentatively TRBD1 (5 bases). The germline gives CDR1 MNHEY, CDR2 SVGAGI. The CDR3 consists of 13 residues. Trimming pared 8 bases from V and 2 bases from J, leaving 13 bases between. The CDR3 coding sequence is TGTGCCAGCTCTGCTAGGGGTCCCTACGAGCAGTACGTC. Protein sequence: CASSARGPYEQYV.

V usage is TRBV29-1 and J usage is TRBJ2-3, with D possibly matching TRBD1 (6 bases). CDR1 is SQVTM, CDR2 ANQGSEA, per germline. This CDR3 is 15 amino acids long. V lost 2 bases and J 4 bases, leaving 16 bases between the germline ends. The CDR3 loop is CSVEKATGWADTQYF. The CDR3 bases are TGCAGCGTTGAAAAGGCAACAGGGTGGGCAGATACGCAGTATTTT.

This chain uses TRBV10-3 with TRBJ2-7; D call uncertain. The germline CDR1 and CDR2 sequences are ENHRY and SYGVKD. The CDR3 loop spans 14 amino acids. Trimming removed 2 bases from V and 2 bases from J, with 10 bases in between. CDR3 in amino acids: CAISEGLYPYEQYV. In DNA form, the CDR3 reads TGTGCCATCAGTGAGGGTCTCTATCCCTACGAGCAGTACGTC.

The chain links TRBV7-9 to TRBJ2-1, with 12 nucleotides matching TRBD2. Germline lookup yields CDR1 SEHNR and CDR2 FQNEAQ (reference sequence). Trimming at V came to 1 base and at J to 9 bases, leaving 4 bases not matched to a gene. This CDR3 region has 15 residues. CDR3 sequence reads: CASSLGLAGGVEQFF. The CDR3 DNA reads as TGTGCCAGCAGCTTAGGTCTAGCGGGAGGGGTTGAGCAGTTCTTC.

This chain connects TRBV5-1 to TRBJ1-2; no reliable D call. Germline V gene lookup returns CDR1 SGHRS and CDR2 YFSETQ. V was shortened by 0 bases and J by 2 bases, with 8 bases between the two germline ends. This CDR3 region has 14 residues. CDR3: CASSLVPANYGYTF. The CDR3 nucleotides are TGCGCCAGCAGCTTGGTGCCAGCAAACTATGGCTACACCTTC.

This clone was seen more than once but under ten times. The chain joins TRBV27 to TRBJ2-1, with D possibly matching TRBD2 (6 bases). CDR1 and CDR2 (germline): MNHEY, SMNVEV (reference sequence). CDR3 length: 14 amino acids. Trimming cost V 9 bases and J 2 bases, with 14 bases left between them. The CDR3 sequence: CASGGDGTYNEQFF. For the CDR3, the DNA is TGTGCCAGTGGAGGGGACGGGACCTACAATGAGCAGTTCTTC.

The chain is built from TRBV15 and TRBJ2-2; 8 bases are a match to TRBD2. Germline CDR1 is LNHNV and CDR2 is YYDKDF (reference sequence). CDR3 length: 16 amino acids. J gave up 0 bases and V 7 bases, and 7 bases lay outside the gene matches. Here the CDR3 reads CATTLAGQPNTGELFF. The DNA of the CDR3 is TGTGCCACCACCTTAGCGGGACAACCGAACACCGGGGAGCTGTTTTTT.

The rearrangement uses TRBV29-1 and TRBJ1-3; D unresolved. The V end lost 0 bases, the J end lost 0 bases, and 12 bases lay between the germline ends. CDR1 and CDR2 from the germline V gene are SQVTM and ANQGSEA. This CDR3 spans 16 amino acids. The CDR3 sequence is CSVEEWQAISGNTIYF. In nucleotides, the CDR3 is TGCAGCGTTGAAGAATGGCAGGCCATCTCTGGAAACACCATATATTTT.

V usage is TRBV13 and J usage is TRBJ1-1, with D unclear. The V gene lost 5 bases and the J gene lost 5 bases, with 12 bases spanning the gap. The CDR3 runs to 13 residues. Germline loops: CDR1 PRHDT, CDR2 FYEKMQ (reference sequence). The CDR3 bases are TGTGCCAGCAGCCCCTCGGACGAAACTGAAGCTTTCTTT. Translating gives CASSPSDETEAFF.

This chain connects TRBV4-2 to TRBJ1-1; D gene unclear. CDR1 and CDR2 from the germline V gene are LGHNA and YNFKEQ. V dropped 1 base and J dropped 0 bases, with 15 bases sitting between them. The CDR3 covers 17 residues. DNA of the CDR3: TGTGCCAGCAGCCAAGCATCCTACACTCTCATGAACACTGAAGCTTTCTTT. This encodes CASSQASYTLMNTEAFF.

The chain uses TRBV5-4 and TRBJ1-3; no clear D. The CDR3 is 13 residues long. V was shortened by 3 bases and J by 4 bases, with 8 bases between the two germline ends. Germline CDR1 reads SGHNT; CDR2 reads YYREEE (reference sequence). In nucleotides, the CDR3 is TGTGCCAGCAGCTCGCTAGGGGGAAACACCATATATTTT. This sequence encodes CASSSLGGNTIYF. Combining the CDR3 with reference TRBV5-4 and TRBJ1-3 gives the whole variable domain ETGVTQSPTHLIKTRGQQVTLRCSSQSGHNTVSWYQQALGQGPQFIFQYYREEENGRGNFPPRFSGLQFPNYSSELNVNALELDDSALYLCASSSLGGNTIYFGEGSWLTVV.

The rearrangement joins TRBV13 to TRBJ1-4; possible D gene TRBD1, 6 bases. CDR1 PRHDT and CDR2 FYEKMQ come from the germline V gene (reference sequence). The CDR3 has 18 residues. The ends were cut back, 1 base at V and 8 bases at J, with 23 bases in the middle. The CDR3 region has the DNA TGTGCCAGCAGCTTAGCGGGGACGACAGGACCCCTCGGCGAAAAACTGTTTTTT. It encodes CASSLAGTTGPLGEKLFF. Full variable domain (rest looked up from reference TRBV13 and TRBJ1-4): AAGVIQSPRHLIKEKRETATLKCYPIPRHDTVYWYQQGPGQDPQFLISFYEKMQSDKGSIPDRFSAQQFSDYHSELNMSSLELGDSALYFCASSLAGTTGPLGEKLFFGSGTQLSVL.

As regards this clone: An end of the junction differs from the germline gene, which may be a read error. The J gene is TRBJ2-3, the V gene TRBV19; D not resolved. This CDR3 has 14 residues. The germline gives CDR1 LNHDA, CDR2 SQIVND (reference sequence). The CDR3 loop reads CASSLEAPTDTQYF. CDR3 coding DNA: TGTGCCAGTAGTCTAGAGGCCCCCACAGATACGCAGTATTTT.

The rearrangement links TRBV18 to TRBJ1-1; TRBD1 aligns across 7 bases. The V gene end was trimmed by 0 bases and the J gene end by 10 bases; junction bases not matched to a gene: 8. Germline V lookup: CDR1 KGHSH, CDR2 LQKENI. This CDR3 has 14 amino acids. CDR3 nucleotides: TGTGCCAGCTCACCACCGGACAGGAATGACTTAGCTTTCTTT. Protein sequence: CASSPPDRNDLAFF. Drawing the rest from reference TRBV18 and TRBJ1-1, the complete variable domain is NAGVMQNPRHLVRRRGQEARLRCSPMKGHSHVYWYRQLPEEGLKFMVYLQKENIIDESGMPKERFSAEFPKEGPSILRIQQVVRGDSAAYFCASSPPDRNDLAFFGQGTRLTVV.

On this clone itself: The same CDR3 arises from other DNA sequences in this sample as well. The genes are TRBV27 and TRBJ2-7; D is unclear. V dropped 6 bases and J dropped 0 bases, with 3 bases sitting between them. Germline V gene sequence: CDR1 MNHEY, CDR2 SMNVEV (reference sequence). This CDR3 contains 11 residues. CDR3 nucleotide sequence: TGTGCCAGCAGGACCTCCTACGAGCAGTACTTC. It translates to CASRTSYEQYF.

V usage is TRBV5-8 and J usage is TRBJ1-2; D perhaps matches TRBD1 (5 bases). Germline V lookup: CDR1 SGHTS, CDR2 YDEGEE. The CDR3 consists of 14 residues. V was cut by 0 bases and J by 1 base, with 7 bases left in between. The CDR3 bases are TGTGCCAGCAGCTTGGGACAGCTTAACTATGGCTACACCTTC. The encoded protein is CASSLGQLNYGYTF. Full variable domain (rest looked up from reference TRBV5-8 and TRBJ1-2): EAGVTQSPTHLIKTRGQQATLRCSPISGHTSVYWYQQALGLGLQFLLWYDEGEERNRGNFPPRFSGRQFPNYSSELNVNALELEDSALYLCASSLGQLNYGYTFGSGTRLTVV.

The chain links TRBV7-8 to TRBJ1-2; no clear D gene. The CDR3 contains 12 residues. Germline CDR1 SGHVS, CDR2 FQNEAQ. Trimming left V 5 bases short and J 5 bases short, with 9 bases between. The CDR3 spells CASSPPGYGYTF. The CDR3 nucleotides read TGTGCCAGCAGCCCCCCCGGATATGGCTACACCTTC. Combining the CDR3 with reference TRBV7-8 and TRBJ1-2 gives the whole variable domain GAGVSQSPRYKVAKRGQDVALRCDPISGHVSLFWYQQALGQGPEFLTYFQNEAQLDKSGLPSDRFFAERPEGSVSTLKIQRTQQEDSAVYLCASSPPGYGYTFGSGTRLTVV.

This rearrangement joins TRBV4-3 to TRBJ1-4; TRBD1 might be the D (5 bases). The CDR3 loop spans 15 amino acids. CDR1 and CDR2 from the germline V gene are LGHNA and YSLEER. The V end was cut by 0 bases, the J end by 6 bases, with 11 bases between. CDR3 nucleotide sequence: TGCGCCAGCAGCCAAGATCCCGGGGGGGATGAAAAACTGTTTTTT. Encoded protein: CASSQDPGGDEKLFF.

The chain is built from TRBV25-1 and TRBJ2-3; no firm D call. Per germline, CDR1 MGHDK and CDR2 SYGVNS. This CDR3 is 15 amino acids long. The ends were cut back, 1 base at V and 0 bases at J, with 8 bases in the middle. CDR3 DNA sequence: TGTGCCAGCAGTGAATGGGCCAGTAGCACAGATACGCAGTATTTT. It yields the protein CASSEWASSTDTQYF. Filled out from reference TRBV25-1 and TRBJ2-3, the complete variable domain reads EADIYQTPRYLVIGTGKKITLECSQTMGHDKMYWYQQDPGMELHLIHYSYGVNSTEKGDLSSESTVSRIRTEHFPLTLESARPSHTSQYLCASSEWASSTDTQYFGPGTRLTVL.

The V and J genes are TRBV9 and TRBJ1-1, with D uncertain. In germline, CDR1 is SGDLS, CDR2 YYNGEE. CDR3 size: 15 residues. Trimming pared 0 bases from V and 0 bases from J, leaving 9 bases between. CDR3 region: CASSVEGLMNTEAFF. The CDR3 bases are TGTGCCAGCAGCGTAGAGGGTCTCATGAACACTGAAGCTTTCTTT. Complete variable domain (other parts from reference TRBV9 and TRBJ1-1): DSGVTQTPKHLITATGQRVTLRCSPRSGDLSVYWYQQSLDQGLQFLIQYYNGEERAKGNILERFSAQQFPDLHSELNLSSLELGDSALYFCASSVEGLMNTEAFFGQGTRLTVV.

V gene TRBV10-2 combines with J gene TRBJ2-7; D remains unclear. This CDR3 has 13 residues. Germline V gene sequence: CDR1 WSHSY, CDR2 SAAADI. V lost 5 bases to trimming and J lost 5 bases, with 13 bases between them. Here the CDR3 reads CASSLPSSDEQYF. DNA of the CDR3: TGCGCCAGCAGTCTACCATCCAGCGACGAGCAGTACTTC.

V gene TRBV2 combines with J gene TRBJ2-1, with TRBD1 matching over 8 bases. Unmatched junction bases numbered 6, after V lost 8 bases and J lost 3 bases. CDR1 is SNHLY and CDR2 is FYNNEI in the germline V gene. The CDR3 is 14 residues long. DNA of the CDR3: TGTGCCAGCTCAGGCGGGACAGGCTACAATGAGCAGTTCTTC. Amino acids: CASSGGTGYNEQFF.

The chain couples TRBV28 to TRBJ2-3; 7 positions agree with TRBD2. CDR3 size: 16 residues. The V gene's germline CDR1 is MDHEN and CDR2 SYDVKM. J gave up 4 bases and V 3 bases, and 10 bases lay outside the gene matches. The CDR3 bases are TGTGCCAGCAGTTTTGCGGGAGTGGGGTCTGCAGATACGCAGTATTTT. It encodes CASSFAGVGSADTQYF. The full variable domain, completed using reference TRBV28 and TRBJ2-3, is DVKVTQSSRYLVKRTGEKVFLECVQDMDHENMFWYRQDPGLGLRLIYFSYDVKMKEKGDIPEGYSVSREKKERFSLILESASTNQTSMYLCASSFAGVGSADTQYFGPGTRLTVL.

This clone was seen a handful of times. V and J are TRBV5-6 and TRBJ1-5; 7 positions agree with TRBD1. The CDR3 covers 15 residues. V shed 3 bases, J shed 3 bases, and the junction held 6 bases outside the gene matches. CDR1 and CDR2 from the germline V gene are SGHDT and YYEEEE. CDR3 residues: CASSSTGSLNQPQHF. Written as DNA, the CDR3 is TGTGCCAGCAGCTCGACAGGGTCCCTCAATCAGCCCCAGCATTTT.